This T cell receptor (beta chain) was captured by sequencing in a study of beta chain features in type 1 diabetes. Study-level findings and limits: People with Type 1 diabetes carried modestly yet significantly shorter TCRB CDR3s in all four CD4+ subsets. When VDJ junctions were examined, type 1 diabetes patients showed fewer insertions and more deletions. Researchers caution that PCR might favor shorter templates, equally among patients and controls.

Naive, central memory, regulatory and stem cell-like memory cells within the CD4+ compartment were sorted using CD45RO/CCR7/CD25/CD127/CD95/CD27. To note about this clone: The antigen remains unidentified.

Reverse transcribing all isolated RNA meant expressed TCRB transcripts were sequenced. Samples of naive, central memory and regulatory T cells yielded a mean of around 3.8 million reads. The protocol was immunoSEQ multiplex PCR, while the TCRdb copy is restricted to in-frame clones and leaves out a portion. The sample consists of about 340,000 clones, 9.3% of them appearing once. This receptor was identified in a young man with type 1 diabetes. Sequencing was performed on central memory CD4+ T cells from blood.

Here the CDR3 reads CASSLYLNTEAFF. The CDR3 region has the DNA TGTGCCAGCAGCTTATATCTGAACACTGAAGCTTTCTTT. The rearrangement links TRBV5-4 to TRBJ1-1; D is uncertain. V was pared by 2 bases and J by 0 bases, with 5 bases between. CDR3 length: 13 residues. Germline V lookup: CDR1 SGHNT, CDR2 YYREEE (reference sequence).